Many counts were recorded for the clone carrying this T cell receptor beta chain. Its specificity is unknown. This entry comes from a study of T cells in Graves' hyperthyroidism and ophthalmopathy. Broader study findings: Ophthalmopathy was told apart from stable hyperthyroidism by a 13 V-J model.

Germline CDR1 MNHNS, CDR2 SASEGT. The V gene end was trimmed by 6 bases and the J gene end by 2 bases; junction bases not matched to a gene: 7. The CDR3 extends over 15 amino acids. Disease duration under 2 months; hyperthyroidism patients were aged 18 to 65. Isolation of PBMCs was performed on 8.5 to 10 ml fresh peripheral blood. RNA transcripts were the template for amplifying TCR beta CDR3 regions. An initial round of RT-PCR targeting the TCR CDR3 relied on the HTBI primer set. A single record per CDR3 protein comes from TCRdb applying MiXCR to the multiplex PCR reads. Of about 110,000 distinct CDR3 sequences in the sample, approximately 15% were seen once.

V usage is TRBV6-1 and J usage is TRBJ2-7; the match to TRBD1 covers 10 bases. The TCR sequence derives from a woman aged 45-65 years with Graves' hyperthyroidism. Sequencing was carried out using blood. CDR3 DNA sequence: TGTGCCAGCAGATCCGGGACAGGGGAGGCCTACGAGCAGTACTTC. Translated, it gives CASRSGTGEAYEQYF.